Sequencing of this TCR beta chain was carried out in a study of identical twins listed by TCRdb under 2016. Regarding the study in general: To test whether fetal clonotypes persist, the study used deep sequencing on TCR alpha and beta repertoires from monozygotic twins, unrelated adults of various ages, and cord blood. To rule out contamination, replicate twin experiments were performed at different times with different library preparation protocols. Overall results and qualifications from the work: Abundant cord blood beta clonotypes had fewer insertions, young adult naive repertoires showed a similar but weaker trend, and memory repertoires showed no such trend. In monozygotic twins, out-of-frame TCR alpha sharing was systematically underestimated by recombination models, although the models agreed with sharing between unrelated individuals. Zero-insertion analyses could be partly confounded by invariant T cells such as MAIT and iNKT, though diverse VJ usage argued against such confounding for most clonotypes. In beta out-of-frame sequences, excess twin sharing was weaker, because having fewer shared sequences lowered the signal-to-noise ratio. Because the same donors could not be followed over many years, conclusions were based on cross-sectional statistical analysis. Compared with coincidental sharing between unrelated individuals, out-of-frame TCR alpha sequences shared between twins had an excess of sequences with low generation probability.

Only healthy Caucasian donors were included. The twin cohort comprised three pairs of female monozygotic twins, all aged about 18 to 29 years. CD4+ and CD8+ T cell populations were isolated with positive isolation kits from Invitrogen. The library was built by means of 5' RACE. Sequencing was performed on an Illumina HiSeq 2000. Template switching introduced a universal primer binding site; the final cDNA contained a unique molecular identifier, enabling accurate counting of TCR cDNA molecules. Specific primers in the conserved constant-segment region were used to synthesize first-strand cDNA for TCR alpha and beta chains. To control for contamination, every cDNA library carried two barcodes: a SMART-Mk sample barcode plus Illumina barcodes. TruSeq adapter sequences, together with Illumina sample barcodes, were added in two successive PCR steps. The TCR alpha and beta cDNA libraries were sequenced on the Illumina HiSeq platform using custom primers. The study's processing was this. Raw reads were processed with MiGEC to extract unique molecular identifiers, and MiXCR was used to determine CDR3 positions. For each individual, recombination models were inferred using an EM algorithm with the repgenHMM and IGoR tools. The analysis of shared clonotypes was done with the tcR package in R, with sharing normalized by the product of cloneset sizes. To study raw recombination without the effects of thymic and clonal selection, out-of-frame nonproductive sequences were analyzed. TCRdb reanalyzed the raw reads on its own, using fastp at Q25 for trimming and MiXCR for clone calling, and kept in-frame beta chains. Each CDR3 protein appears once, grouped with its most common genes and DNA. TCRdb's processing, not the study's, gives the V and J calls here. This sample has just over 500,000 distinct CDR3 sequences in its table, and about 20% of those were observed once. The biggest ten clones account for about 0.91% of the sample.

This clonotype turned up a few times. Its antigen target is currently unknown. Sequence at one end of the junction differs from germline and may be a read error. CDR1 and CDR2, looked up from the germline V gene, are SNHLY and FYNNEI. There are 18 amino acids in the CDR3, from cysteine to phenylalanine inclusive. Only CDR3 DNA remains: 54 bases, in frame from the first base. This sample was also put to use in a study of T cells expressing NK-cell markers. Per that second paper: Three sorted T-cell subsets (CD3+CD56+NKG2C+, CD3+CD56+NKG2C- and CD3+CD56-NKG2C+) from under 10 donors had their TCR beta-chain repertoires profiled. Among the eight sequenced donors, only one was HCMV-seronegative, while the other seven were HCMV-seropositive. To restrict sorting to alphabetaTCR-expressing T cells, an anti-gammadeltaTCR antibody was added in several experiments. For six donors, the dominant CD3+CD56+NKG2C+ clonotypes were among the top 10 CD8+ clonotypes and accounted for roughly 1.0-7.5% of CD8+ T cells. Those dominant clonotypes were again the most abundant among CD3+CD56-NKG2C+ cells in a few donors, at about 25-60.1%. It remained unclear whether the expanded NKG2C-expressing T cell clones were specific for HCMV antigens. All eight donors whose samples were sequenced were randomly selected healthy volunteers, three of them men and five women. A commercial ELISA kit detecting HCMV-specific IgG in serum was used to determine HCMV serostatus. MIGEC was used to demultiplex reads and group reads by UMI, and MiTCR was used to assemble and quantify clonotypes. To exclude erroneous sequences, only TCR cDNA sequences supported by at least two reads were retained. The tcR package was used for downstream repertoire analysis, with clonotypes matched between fractions based on CDR3 nucleotide sequence plus V segment. VDJmatch was used to annotate antigen specificity against VDJdb, with one amino acid substitution in CDR3 allowed.

The sequencing sample was made of CD4+ T cells sorted from blood. The rearrangement joined TRBV2 to TRBJ2-3; TRBD2 matches 9 bases in the middle. This TCR derives from a woman aged 18-35 years in good health. For the CDR3, the sequence is CTSSPKLLSGRGIDTQYF. In nucleotide form, the sequence is TGTACCAGCAGCCCAAAGCTCCTTAGCGGGAGAGGTATAGATACGCAGTATTTT. Where the CDR3 stops, the reference TRBV2 and TRBJ2-3 genes take over; the full variable domain is EPEVTQTPSHQVTQMGQEVILRCVPISNHLYFYWYRQILGQKVEFLVSFYNNEISEKSEIFDDQFSVERPDGSNFTLKIRSTKLEDSAMYFCTSSPKLLSGRGIDTQYFGPGTRLTVL.